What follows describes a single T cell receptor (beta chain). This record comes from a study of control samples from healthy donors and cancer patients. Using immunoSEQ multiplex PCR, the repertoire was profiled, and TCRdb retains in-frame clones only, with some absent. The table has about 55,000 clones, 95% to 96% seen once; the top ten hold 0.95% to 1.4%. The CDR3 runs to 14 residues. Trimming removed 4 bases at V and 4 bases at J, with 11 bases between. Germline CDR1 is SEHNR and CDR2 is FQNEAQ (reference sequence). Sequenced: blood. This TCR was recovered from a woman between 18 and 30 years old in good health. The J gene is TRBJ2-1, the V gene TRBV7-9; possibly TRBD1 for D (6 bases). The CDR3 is CASSSTDRYNEQFF. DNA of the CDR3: TGTGCCAGCAGCTCAACTGACAGGTACAATGAGCAGTTCTTC.